This entry is about one T cell receptor (beta chain). The antigen is undetermined. Profiled with immunoSEQ multiplex PCR; TCRdb holds only in-frame clones, not every one. Here the sample spans fewer than 300,000 clones, more than 85% being singletons. The sample originates from a study of T cell responses to AZD1222 COVID-19 vaccine. Findings and limits, study-wide: Breadth and depth of Spike-specific TCRs rose after two AZD1222 doses.

The germline gives CDR1 SGHDT, CDR2 YYEEEE. The CDR3 length is 15 residues. V dropped 0 bases and J dropped 3 bases, with 9 bases sitting between them. This receptor was obtained from an adult in good health. The V gene is TRBV5-6, the J gene TRBJ1-4; weak D call: TRBD1 (6 bases). The sequencing here drew on peripheral blood, taken on day 0 of AZD1222 vaccination. Here the CDR3 reads CASSLAGGSNEKLFF. DNA for the CDR3: TGTGCCAGCAGCTTGGCCGGGGGCTCTAATGAAAAACTGTTTTTT. Full variable domain (outside the CDR3, taken from reference TRBV5-6 and TRBJ1-4): DAGVTQSPTHLIKTRGQQVTLRCSPKSGHDTVSWYQQALGQGPQFIFQYYEEEERQRGNFPDRFSGHQFPNYSSELNVNALLLGDSALYLCASSLAGGSNEKLFFGSGTQLSVL.